Listed here are 19 T cell receptor beta chains from one sample, sequenced in a study of shared clonotypes between healthy human individuals (dated by TCRdb to the early 2020s). The library came from the immunoSEQ multiplex PCR assay. The table comes from immuneACCESS by way of TCRdb, which keeps in-frame sequences with V and J called. Part of the clones is missing from these tables; in studies checked, under half for an unresolved V gene and the rest for unknown reasons. This sample holds 850,000 to 1,200,000 clones; around 76% were observed only once. Approximately 1.5% of the sample is held by the ten biggest clonotypes. The sample comprised memory CD4+ T cells sorted from blood. This specimen's cell subset or site label, interpreted: CD45RA-negative fraction. Receptor source: a man younger than 35 in good health.

The chain links TRBV19 to TRBJ1-5, with 10 positions matching TRBD1. CDR1 and CDR2 from the germline V gene are LNHDA and SQIVND (reference sequence). V lost 7 bases to trimming and J lost 6 bases; unmatched junction nucleotides: 12. The CDR3 runs 16 residues. CDR3 protein: CASTPLDRGGSQPQHF. Written as DNA, the CDR3 is TGTGCCAGTACCCCCCTGGACAGGGGGGGTAGTCAGCCCCAGCATTTT.

The CDR3 reads CASGRTGGSGNTIYF. The DNA for the CDR3 is TGTGCCAGCGGCAGAACCGGGGGTTCTGGAAACACCATATATTTT. V is TRBV27 and J is TRBJ1-3; D might be TRBD1 (5 bases). Between the trimmed V and J ends, which lost 8 bases and 1 base, there was a span of 15 bases. CDR1 is MNHEY, CDR2 SMNVEV, per germline (reference sequence). This CDR3 region has 15 residues.

The V gene is TRBV18, the J gene TRBJ2-7; a weak D match, TRBD1 (6 bases). Germline V gene data show CDR1 as KGHSH and CDR2 as LQKENI. This CDR3 region has 15 residues. V lost 6 bases to trimming and J lost 0 bases, with 15 bases between them. The DNA for the CDR3 is TGTGCCAGCTCCCTGGGACAAGGCCCCTCCTACGAGCAGTACTTC. It specifies CASSLGQGPSYEQYF.

The chain uses TRBV6-5 and TRBJ2-7; 8 nucleotides match TRBD2. V dropped 6 bases and J dropped 2; count of bases not matched to a gene: 9. This CDR3 has 15 residues. Germline V gene sequence: CDR1 MNHEY, CDR2 SVGAGI. CDR3 sequence reads: CASRSDAGGTYEQYF. In nucleotides, the CDR3 is TGTGCCAGCAGGTCCGATGCGGGGGGTACCTACGAGCAGTACTTC.

The CDR3 DNA is TGTGCCAGCAGCTTAGCTCAAACGGGGGAAAAACTGTTTTTT. It encodes CASSLAQTGEKLFF. The chain joins TRBV7-9 to TRBJ1-4; D is ambiguous. CDR3 length equals 14 residues. With 0 bases removed from V and 8 bases from J, the gap between germline ends came to 10 bases. Germline V gives CDR1 SEHNR, CDR2 FQNEAQ (reference sequence). Using reference TRBV7-9 and TRBJ1-4 for the parts outside the CDR3, the full variable domain is DTGVSQNPRHKITKRGQNVTFRCDPISEHNRLYWYRQTLGQGPEFLTYFQNEAQLEKSRLLSDRFSAERPKGSFSTLEIQRTEQGDSAMYLCASSLAQTGEKLFFGSGTQLSVL.

The chain combines TRBV5-1 with TRBJ2-3; a weak D match, TRBD1 (6 bases). CDR1 is SGHRS and CDR2 is YFSETQ in the germline V gene. The CDR3 length is 14 residues. Trimming cost V 5 bases and J 2 bases, with 12 bases left between them. The CDR3 protein is CASRPRGDTDTQYF. CDR3 nucleotides: TGCGCCAGCAGACCCAGGGGTGACACAGATACGCAGTATTTT.

The V gene is TRBV7-9, the J gene TRBJ2-5, with D unclear. Germline assignment: CDR1 SEHNR and CDR2 FQNEAQ (reference sequence). Between the trimmed V and J ends, which lost 1 base and 1 base, there was a span of 7 bases. The CDR3 covers 14 residues. CDR3 protein: CASSLDVSQETQYF. CDR3 nucleotide sequence: TGTGCCAGCAGCTTAGACGTCAGCCAAGAGACCCAGTACTTC.

The chain is built from TRBV5-1 and TRBJ2-3, with 7 nucleotides matching TRBD1. CDR1 is SGHRS, CDR2 YFSETQ, per germline. J was trimmed by 1 base and V by 7 bases; bases with no gene match: 6. The CDR3 runs to 14 residues. Here the CDR3 reads CASGQTGGTDTQYF. CDR3 coding DNA: TGCGCCAGCGGCCAAACAGGGGGCACAGATACGCAGTATTTT.

The chain couples TRBV5-4 to TRBJ1-1; 8 positions match TRBD1. The CDR3 has 15 residues. Germline V gene lookup returns CDR1 SGHNT and CDR2 YYREEE (reference sequence). With V trimmed by 4 bases and J by 2 bases, 7 bases remained unmatched. The CDR3 protein is CASSTGQGLNTEAFF. The CDR3 bases are TGTGCCAGCAGCACTGGACAGGGTTTAAACACTGAAGCTTTCTTT.

This clone was seen more than once but under ten times. The chain employs TRBV6-5 and TRBJ2-2, with D perhaps TRBD1 (5 bases). The CDR3 has 11 residues. V was cut by 4 bases and J by 12 bases, with 9 bases left in between. Germline V gives CDR1 MNHEY, CDR2 SVGAGI. CDR3 in amino acids: CASSSVDKLFF. The DNA for the CDR3 is TGTGCCAGCAGTTCTGTGGACAAGCTGTTTTTT.

This chain uses TRBV2 with TRBJ2-3, with unresolved D. V lost 4 bases, J lost 6 bases, and 11 bases lay in between. In germline, CDR1 is SNHLY, CDR2 FYNNEI. The CDR3 runs 13 residues. In DNA form, the CDR3 reads TGTGCCAGCAGTGGGCCAGTCGTGGATACGCAGTATTTT. Amino acid sequence: CASSGPVVDTQYF.

This clone appeared a few times. The chain is built from TRBV29-1 and TRBJ2-7, with TRBD1 matching over 8 bases. From germline, CDR1 is SQVTM and CDR2 ANQGSEA. The CDR3 is made up of 15 amino acids. The trim removed 4 bases at V and 0 bases at J, leaving 8 bases unmatched. For the CDR3, the DNA is TGCAGCGTTGTACGTAGGGACAGGAGCTCCTACGAGCAGTACTTC. Amino acids: CSVVRRDRSSYEQYF.

This clone is a singleton in its sample. V and J are TRBV18 and TRBJ2-7; 8 bases match TRBD1. The CDR3 length is 15 residues. Germline V lookup: CDR1 KGHSH, CDR2 LQKENI. With V trimmed by 3 bases and J by 1 base, 5 bases remained unmatched. The CDR3 is CASSPFGQGSYEQYF. The CDR3 bases are TGTGCCAGCTCACCGTTCGGACAGGGTTCCTACGAGCAGTACTTC.

This chain connects TRBV5-1 to TRBJ2-7; 9 bases agree with TRBD2. In germline, CDR1 is SGHRS, CDR2 YFSETQ. V gave up 0 bases and J gave up 0 bases; unmatched junction bases: 4. The length of the CDR3 is 16 residues. The CDR3 loop reads CASSLGPSGNSYEQYF. The CDR3, as DNA: TGCGCCAGCAGCTTGGGTCCTAGCGGGAACTCCTACGAGCAGTACTTC. The full variable domain, its missing parts supplied by reference TRBV5-1 and TRBJ2-7, is KAGVTQTPRYLIKTRGQQVTLSCSPISGHRSVSWYQQTPGQGLQFLFEYFSETQRNKGNFPGRFSGRQFSNSRSEMNVSTLELGDSALYLCASSLGPSGNSYEQYFGPGTRLTVT.

The rearrangement joins TRBV18 to TRBJ1-5; 9 bases line up with TRBD1. In germline, CDR1 is KGHSH, CDR2 LQKENI. After removal of 2 bases from V and 5 bases from J, the junction contained 1 base not matched to a gene. The CDR3 has 14 residues. The DNA of the CDR3 is TGTGCCAGCTCACCAGGGGACAGGGATCAGCCCCAGCATTTT. Translated, it gives CASSPGDRDQPQHF. The full variable domain, completed using reference TRBV18 and TRBJ1-5, is NAGVMQNPRHLVRRRGQEARLRCSPMKGHSHVYWYRQLPEEGLKFMVYLQKENIIDESGMPKERFSAEFPKEGPSILRIQQVVRGDSAAYFCASSPGDRDQPQHFGDGTRLSIL.

The V gene is TRBV30, the J gene TRBJ1-5; D call uncertain. Germline V gene sequence: CDR1 GTSNPN, CDR2 SVGIG (reference sequence). The V end was cut by 0 bases, the J end by 3 bases, with 12 bases between. The CDR3 totals 15 residues. CDR3 DNA: TGTGCCTGGAGTGTGAGGGCCGACCTCAATCAGCCCCAGCATTTT. Translated, it gives CAWSVRADLNQPQHF.

The chain is built from TRBV11-2 and TRBJ2-5; 10 bases match TRBD2. CDR3 length equals 16 residues. Trimming cost V 3 bases and J 1 base; bases outside gene matches: 5. Per germline, CDR1 SGHAT and CDR2 FQNNGV. CDR3 coding DNA: TGTGCCAGCAGCTTCTCTAGCGGGGGACTCCAAGAGACCCAGTACTTC. Translated: CASSFSSGGLQETQYF.

The chain combines TRBV6-5 with TRBJ2-5, with D unresolved. Trimming removed 6 bases at V and 1 base at J, with 12 bases between. The length of the CDR3 is 14 residues. Germline V gene data show CDR1 as MNHEY and CDR2 as SVGAGI. The DNA for the CDR3 is TGTGCCAGCAGGGACGCCCTTTCCCAAGAGACCCAGTACTTC. Protein product: CASRDALSQETQYF.

This chain uses TRBV5-1 with TRBJ2-7; D may be TRBD1 (6 bases). The length of the CDR3 is 13 residues. Trimming removed 4 bases from V and 6 bases from J, with 14 bases in between. Germline V CDR1 and CDR2: SGHRS, YFSETQ. CDR3 protein: CASSLDWDTEQYF. The DNA of the CDR3 is TGCGCCAGCAGCCTGGATTGGGACACCGAGCAGTACTTC.